The clone carrying this T cell receptor beta chain was seen at least ten times. The data originate from a study of human T cells and chemical hapten exposure. Turning to the study itself: Patients, largely female, had alopecia areata, totalis or universalis.

TCRdb independently ran MiXCR on the RACE reads; one entry per CDR3 protein. The sample contains about 120,000 distinct CDR3 sequences, approximately 12% of which appear only once. Indicated time point: pre-sensitization, week 0. Noted treatment: therapeutic diphenylcyclopropenone sensitization with weekly scalp DPC. CDR3 length: 11 residues. The V and J ends lost 6 bases and 6 bases respectively, with 8 bases between them. In germline, CDR1 is MNHEY, CDR2 SVGAGI. The source material was whole blood, sampled in connection with sensitization to the hapten diphenylcyclopropenone (DPC). This rearrangement joins TRBV6-5 to TRBJ1-1, with D tentatively TRBD1 (5 bases). This receptor was taken from a woman aged 18-29 years with alopecia areata. Some clones in this sample may be carry-over from other donors' samples. CDR3 residues: CASRGTAEAFF. The CDR3, as DNA: TGTGCCAGCAGAGGGACCGCTGAAGCTTTCTTT.